Listed below are T cell receptor beta chains from one sample, sequenced in a study of blood T cell repertoires in COVID-19. Clones were read by immunoSEQ multiplex PCR, and TCRdb kept only the in-frame ones, dropping some. Among tens of thousands of clones listed, around 89% were seen once. Source material: peripheral blood. The receptors were gathered from a man between 65 and 80 years old with active or convalescent COVID-19. Each CDR3 is given with its conserved first and last residue.

TRBJ2-5 TRBV7-9 CASNRQGLGETQYF
TRBJ1-1 TRBV10-3 CAIREPGGIGTEAFF
TRBJ2-2 TRBV10-3 CAMKPGLAGPSEGELFF
TRBJ1-5 TRBV7-8 CASSPLAGGLIQPQHF
TRBJ2-7 TRBV7-8 CASGDLAGGYEQYF
TRBJ1-1 TRBV19 CASSITRGTEAFF
TRBJ2-2 TRBV10-3 CAISSGRADNTGELFF
TRBJ2-3 TRBV2 CASSFGGAGTDTQYF
TRBJ1-4 TRBV28 CASSSPSEKLFF
TRBJ2-1 TRBV30 CAWTSGGPNEQFF
TRBJ1-6 TRBV5-1 CASSFGAGYNSPLHF
TRBJ1-5 TRBV19 CASSIRHVYSNQPQHF
TRBJ2-7 TRBV5-5 CASSQGAVNPYEQYF
TRBJ1-5 TRBV6-1 CASSEAAAMRNQPQHF
TRBJ2-7 TRBV11-2 CASSFNPRSTYSYEQYF
TRBJ1-2 TRBV5-1 CASSVGQGLDGYTF
TRBJ1-2 TRBV10-3 CAISDRDGLGGYTF
TRBJ2-3 TRBV9 CASSDGDRELPATQYF
TRBJ2-6 TRBV7-9 CASSRGVEVSGANVLTF
TRBJ1-5 TRBV4-1 CASSRATGDEEPQHF
TRBJ1-2 TRBV5-6 CASSSDIRGIGGTF
TRBJ1-6 TRBV16 CASSPTGNNSPLHF
TRBJ2-6 TRBV9 CASSATGHGANVLTF